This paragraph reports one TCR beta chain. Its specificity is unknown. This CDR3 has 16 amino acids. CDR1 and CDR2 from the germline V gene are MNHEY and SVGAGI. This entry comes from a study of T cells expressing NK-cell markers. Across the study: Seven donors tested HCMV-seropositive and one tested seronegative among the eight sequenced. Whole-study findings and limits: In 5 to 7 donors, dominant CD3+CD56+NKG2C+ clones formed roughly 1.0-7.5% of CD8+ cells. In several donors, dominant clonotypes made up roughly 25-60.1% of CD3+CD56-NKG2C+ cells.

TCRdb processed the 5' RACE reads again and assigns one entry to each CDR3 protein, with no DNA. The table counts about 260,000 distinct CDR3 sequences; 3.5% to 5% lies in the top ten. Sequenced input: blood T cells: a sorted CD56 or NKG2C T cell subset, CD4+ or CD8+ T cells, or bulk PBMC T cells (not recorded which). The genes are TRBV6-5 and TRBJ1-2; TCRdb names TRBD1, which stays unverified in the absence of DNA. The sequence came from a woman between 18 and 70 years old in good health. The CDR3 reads CASSYSGELGADGYTF.